This T cell receptor beta chain was obtained from a study of OX40 agonist ivuxolimab in advanced cancers. Looking at the study overall: Patients in the trial were receiving intravenous ivuxolimab every 2 weeks, at doses of 0.01 to 10 mg/kg.

Study-level findings and limits: On average, CD8+ T cells had more expanded clones than CD4+.

J was trimmed by 4 bases and V by 5 bases; bases with no gene match: 10. CDR1 is SEHNR and CDR2 is FQNEAQ in the germline V gene (reference sequence). The CDR3 runs to 15 residues. Method: immunoSEQ multiplex PCR; TCRdb's copy keeps in-frame clones and lacks some. The sample lists roughly 34,000 clones, around four fifths occurring once. To note about this clone: Its antigen is unidentified.

Patients with autoimmune history or systemic immunosuppression were excluded. This receptor was taken from an adult with an advanced solid tumor such as melanoma, head and neck, liver or kidney cancer. The genes are TRBV7-9 and TRBJ2-7, with 8 bases matching TRBD1. This specimen was CD4+ or CD8+ T cells sorted from blood, taken in a trial of the OX40 agonist ivuxolimab. In DNA form, the CDR3 reads TGTGCCAGCAGCCCACGGACAGGGCTTGGTTACGAGCAGTACTTC. Translated, it gives CASSPRTGLGYEQYF. The full variable domain, completed using reference TRBV7-9 and TRBJ2-7, is DTGVSQNPRHKITKRGQNVTFRCDPISEHNRLYWYRQTLGQGPEFLTYFQNEAQLEKSRLLSDRFSAERPKGSFSTLEIQRTEQGDSAMYLCASSPRTGLGYEQYFGPGTRLTVT.